This is a list of T cell receptor beta chains from one sample in a study of vaccination and CD4 T cells after COVID-19. TCRdb reanalysed the PCR reads using MiXCR and keeps one entry per CDR3 protein. Of fewer than 25,000 distinct CDR3 sequences listed, around 45% were seen once; the top ten hold around 12%. No antigen has been identified for these receptors. The sample comprised CD4+ T cells from blood, cultured in vitro. The receptors here all came from a human donor who had recovered from COVID-19. Each CDR3 is given with its conserved first and last residue. Fields, in order: J gene, clone size, V gene, CDR3 protein. The size entry is marked missing in some rows and otherwise reads once, few, many or a size class.

j_call: TRBJ1-5
clone_size: .
v_call: TRBV6-1
cdr3_aa: CASRGDGNSNQPQHF

j_call: TRBJ1-1
clone_size: .
v_call: TRBV10-1
cdr3_aa: CASRGARGKNTEAFF

j_call: TRBJ2-3
clone_size: .
v_call: TRBV7-9
cdr3_aa: CANSHRAGGPSDTQYF

j_call: TRBJ2-7
clone_size: few
v_call: TRBV11-2
cdr3_aa: CASSKSSYEQYF

j_call: TRBJ1-1
clone_size: few
v_call: TRBV20-1
cdr3_aa: CSAPKPGYYTEAFF

j_call: TRBJ2-2
clone_size: .
v_call: TRBV5-1
cdr3_aa: CASRRRGEGANTGELFF

j_call: TRBJ2-1
clone_size: few
v_call: TRBV7-9
cdr3_aa: CASSPRWGASVSPISSYNEQFF

j_call: TRBJ2-3
clone_size: few
v_call: TRBV24-1
cdr3_aa: CATSPRGRGGTDTQYF

j_call: TRBJ2-7
clone_size: .
v_call: TRBV2
cdr3_aa: CASGLENEQYF

j_call: TRBJ1-6
clone_size: .
v_call: TRBV4-1
cdr3_aa: CASSSRLNFYLHF

j_call: TRBJ1-2
clone_size: few
v_call: TRBV15
cdr3_aa: CATSRDPGDYGYTF

j_call: TRBJ2-5
clone_size: .
v_call: TRBV15
cdr3_aa: CATSTGGTSGKETQYF